This T cell receptor beta chain was obtained from a study of blood T cell repertoires in COVID-19 (TCRdb year 2020). As for the study more broadly: The collaborator samples originated in the United States, Italy and Spain and spanned the acute and convalescent phases of COVID-19. Subjects who had been exposed to COVID-19, were actively infected with it, or had recovered from it provided the deeply sampled blood TCRbeta repertoires that made up the dataset. A de-identified subject ID, COVID-19 status, age in years and sex were almost always included in the sample metadata. The prospective study material was composed of cDNA or gDNA derived from T cells, B-cell-depleted T cells, or PBMCs. The samples were drawn from two sources: the first 160 participants of the ongoing ImmuneRACE study, and 1,000 to 1,500 subjects contributed by 6 global collaborators. The repertoires were released in a freely available public database intended as a resource for research on the immune response to SARS-CoV-2. Where available, HLA class I and class II types were taken from metadata supplied by the sample provider and were not determined by assay-based typing.

Points the paper makes about the study in general: How much clinical and demographic metadata was included differed by source and by participant, and the metadata was provided uncurated.

About this clone itself: This clone's antigen is unknown. Base qualities are not recorded, but no much larger clone differs from it by a single base.

Each collaborating institution followed its own protocols to collect whole blood in K2EDTA tubes. For TCRbeta analysis, collaborators shipped samples as frozen whole blood, isolated PBMCs, or DNA extracted from either of those sample types. TCRbeta CDR3 regions were amplified from genomic DNA by means of the immunoSEQ Assay, a bias-controlled multiplex PCR. Per the source publication's procedure: Nucleated cell counts per sample were estimated from amplification of reference gene primers within the assay. To quantify the absolute abundance of each unique TCRbeta CDR3 rearrangement, sequence reads were collapsed and filtered. For each sample, productive Simpson clonality was calculated as the square root of Simpson's diversity index across productive rearrangements. TCRdb's version of the immuneACCESS table is confined to in-frame rearrangements and falls short of the full clone set. An unresolved V gene accounts for under half of the shortfall where checked; the remainder is of unknown origin. V, J and clone size were drawn from that table, and D and trimming were deduced from the DNA. The sample table records around 67,000 clones; almost 90% of these occur just once. The top ten clones comprise roughly 1.9% of the sample.

CDR1 and CDR2 (SGHRS, YFSETQ) derive from the germline V gene. The junction shows trimming of 4 bases on V and 2 bases on J, plus 9 bases between the germline ends. From the cysteine through the phenylalanine, the CDR3 covers 14 amino acids. The DNA shown is the 42-base CDR3, in frame from base 1. This TCR derives from an elderly woman with active or convalescent COVID-19. Sequenced sample: peripheral blood. The sequence is built from TRBV5-1 and TRBJ1-4; the D gene is possibly TRBD1, with 5 bases matching. The sequenced DNA: TGCGCCAGCAGCCAAGACAGCACTAATGAAAAACTGTTTTTT. Translated, it gives CASSQDSTNEKLFF. With the portions outside the CDR3 filled from the reference TRBV5-1 and TRBJ1-4 genes, the complete variable region becomes KAGVTQTPRYLIKTRGQQVTLSCSPISGHRSVSWYQQTPGQGLQFLFEYFSETQRNKGNFPGRFSGRQFSNSRSEMNVSTLELGDSALYLCASSQDSTNEKLFFGSGTQLSVL.